The entry below describes one T cell receptor (beta chain). The antigen is not known. The germline gene is not matched at one end of the junction; a read error may be the cause. This entry comes from a study of T-cell reconstitution after alpha-beta-depleted transplantation in children. Study outcomes and limitations: A year post-transplant, T-cell counts and diversity derived mostly from newly produced T cells. Certain patients had high TCRbeta diversity at day 60, and it came from recipient T cells and thymic progenitors that survived. Several hundred graft clones that had expanded were reportedly the source of alpha-beta T cells about two months after transplant.

Unique molecular identifiers featured in how the TCRbeta library was prepared. TCRdb reprocessed the PCR reads via MiXCR and lists one record per CDR3 protein. The sample carries 780,000 or so distinct CDR3 sequences, roughly 15% recorded once. Germline V gene data show CDR1 as PRHDT and CDR2 as FYEKMQ (reference sequence). The CDR3 has 15 amino acids. The sequencing here drew on PBMCs, mostly from graft donor cells, taken 360 days after TCRalphabeta/CD19-depleted stem cell transplant. This receptor was taken from a male patient aged 5 to 17 who had a stem cell transplant for acute lymphoblastic leukemia, so the T cells may come from the graft donor. V usage is TRBV13 and J usage is TRBJ2-7, with 11 bases lining up with TRBD1. DNA of the CDR3: TGTGCCGGCAGCCCCGGACAGGGGGCTAACTACGAGCAGTACTTC. This gives the protein CAGSPGQGANYEQYF.